This T cell receptor beta chain was retrieved from a study of blood T cell repertoires in COVID-19. The table came from immunoSEQ multiplex PCR; TCRdb's copy has only in-frame clones and leaves some out. The sample lists more than 200,000 clones; about 85% were seen once. Germline V gene sequence: CDR1 SGHTA, CDR2 FQGNSA. CDR3 length: 15 residues. V lost 1 base, J lost 6 bases, and 6 bases stayed unmatched. The clonotype originates from a woman at least 80 years old with COVID-19, enrolled during active disease. The genes are TRBV7-2 and TRBJ2-3, with 8 nucleotides matching TRBD2. The sequenced sample was peripheral blood. For the CDR3, the DNA is TGTGCCAGCAGCTTAGACGGGGGGGCATCGGATACGCAGTATTTT. This codes for CASSLDGGASDTQYF.